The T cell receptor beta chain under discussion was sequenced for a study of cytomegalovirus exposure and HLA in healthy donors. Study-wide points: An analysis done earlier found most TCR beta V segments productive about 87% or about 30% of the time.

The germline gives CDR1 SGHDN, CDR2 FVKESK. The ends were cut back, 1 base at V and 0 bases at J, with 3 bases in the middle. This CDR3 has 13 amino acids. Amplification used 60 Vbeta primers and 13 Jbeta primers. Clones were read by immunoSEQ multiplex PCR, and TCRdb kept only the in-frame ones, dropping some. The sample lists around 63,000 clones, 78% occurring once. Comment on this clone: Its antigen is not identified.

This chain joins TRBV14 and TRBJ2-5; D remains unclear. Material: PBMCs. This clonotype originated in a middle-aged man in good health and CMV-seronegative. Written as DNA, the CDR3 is TGTGCCAGCAGCCAAGTCTACCAAGAGACCCAGTACTTC. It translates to CASSQVYQETQYF.